The source of this T cell receptor (beta chain) is a study of CD4+ T cells in melanoma. CDR1 is SNHLY and CDR2 is FYNNEI in the germline V gene. The length of the CDR3 is 17 residues. With 3 bases removed from V and 6 bases from J, the gap between germline ends came to 18 bases. Assay used: immunoSEQ multiplex PCR; TCRdb lists only in-frame clones, some missing. Of around 100,000 clones in the sample, 80% to 95% were seen once. This sequence was found in a human donor with melanoma. The specimen sequenced was peripheral blood. The V gene is TRBV2, the J gene TRBJ1-6; the D is unclear. CDR3 in DNA: TGTGCCAGCAGTGACCGGGCGATGGGGATAAGTAATTCACCCCTCCACTTT. Translated: CASSDRAMGISNSPLHF.